This T cell receptor beta chain is from a study of metastatic and nonmetastatic thyroid tumors. Background on the study: Comparison of repertoires was carried out across blood and tumor or nodule tissue from malignant and benign thyroid patients.

No patient received treatment before thyroid surgery. Per the original data handling: A papillary thyroid cancer distant-metastasis classifier was built from CDR3 differences across clinicopathological groups. MiXCR was used by TCRdb to re-call the PCR reads. TCRdb's processing, not the authors', yielded these V and J calls. The repertoire holds some 41,000 clones, with 25% to 30% as singletons. Study observations and caveats: Malignant tumors reportedly showed significantly higher TCR beta diversity than benign nodules in both blood and tumor.

V was clipped by 7 bases and J by 0 bases; unmatched bases: 8. The CDR3 sequence is 16 residues long. This clone was counted many times. What it binds is not known. V usage is TRBV12-3 or TRBV12-4 and J usage is TRBJ2-1; TRBD2 agrees at 8 bases. The TCR was taken from a male donor with papillary thyroid cancer or a benign thyroid nodule (not recorded which). Some clones in this sample may be carry-over from other donors' samples. Sequenced input: blood. CDR3 loop: CASNPTGGASYNEQFF. CDR3 nucleotides: TGTGCCAGCAACCCAACCGGGGGGGCCTCCTACAATGAGCAGTTCTTC.